These 25 T cell receptor beta chains were sequenced from one sample in a study of blood T cell repertoires in COVID-19. The protocol was immunoSEQ multiplex PCR, while the TCRdb copy is restricted to in-frame clones and leaves out a portion. The sample yields tens of thousands of clones, just over 85% seen once. Sample: peripheral blood. All receptors come from a man aged 40-49 years with acute or convalescent COVID-19.

This clone was found a few times. V and J are TRBV5-1 and TRBJ2-7; D is unresolved. The V gene's germline CDR1 is SGHRS and CDR2 YFSETQ. V was clipped by 9 bases and J by 11 bases, with 9 bases between them. CDR3 length: 8 amino acids. The CDR3, as DNA: TGCGCCACCCACGGTGAGTACTTC. Protein product: CATHGEYF.

The J gene is TRBJ1-2, the V gene TRBV5-1, with 10 bases aligning to TRBD1. Germline CDR1 reads SGHRS; CDR2 reads YFSETQ. This CDR3 is built from 15 residues. Losses at the gene ends were 2 bases for V and 5 bases for J; bases not matched to a gene: 6. The chain's CDR3 is CASSLAGTGVYGYTF. In DNA form, the CDR3 reads TGCGCCAGCAGCTTAGCCGGGACAGGGGTTTATGGCTACACCTTC.

V gene TRBV18 combines with J gene TRBJ2-3, with TRBD1 identical over 9 bases. J lost 10 bases, V lost 0 bases, and 5 bases had no gene match. From germline, CDR1 is KGHSH and CDR2 LQKENI. This CDR3 spans 14 amino acids. CDR3 sequence reads: CASSPPTGGAPQYF. The CDR3 nucleotides read TGTGCCAGCTCACCACCGACAGGGGGGGCCCCGCAGTATTTT. Based on the CDR3 plus reference TRBV18 and TRBJ2-3, the full variable domain is NAGVMQNPRHLVRRRGQEARLRCSPMKGHSHVYWYRQLPEEGLKFMVYLQKENIIDESGMPKERFSAEFPKEGPSILRIQQVVRGDSAAYFCASSPPTGGAPQYFGPGTRLTVL.

The V gene is TRBV6-5, the J gene TRBJ1-2; TRBD1 matches at 7 bases. From germline, CDR1 is MNHEY and CDR2 SVGAGI. The J segment lost 8 bases and the V segment lost 6 bases, leaving 12 bases of the junction unmatched. The CDR3 is made up of 14 amino acids. CDR3: CASSLERGLGGYTF. CDR3 bases: TGTGCCAGCAGCCTGGAGAGGGGGCTGGGGGGCTACACCTTC.

The rearrangement links TRBV7-2 to TRBJ2-3, with 11 bases identical to TRBD2. The germline CDR1 and CDR2 sequences are SGHTA and FQGNSA. There are 16 residues in the CDR3. J lost 5 bases, V lost 5 bases, and 9 bases had no gene match. The CDR3 protein is CASSRQTSGGIDTQYF. The CDR3 DNA reads TGTGCCAGCAGCCGCCAAACTAGCGGGGGAATAGATACGCAGTATTTT.

This clone was recorded only once. The chain is built from TRBV5-5 and TRBJ1-4, with 7 bases aligning to TRBD1. V was clipped by 4 bases and J by 11 bases; unmatched bases: 8. The CDR3 covers 13 residues. The germline CDR1 and CDR2 sequences are SGHKS and YYEKEE (reference sequence). CDR3 amino acids: CASSAAGGLKLFF. CDR3 DNA sequence: TGTGCCAGCAGCGCGGCAGGGGGGCTTAAACTGTTTTTT.

CDR3 bases: TGTGCCAGCTCCCGCGGACAGGGAGGTTTTGGAAACACCATATATTTT. It specifies CASSRGQGGFGNTIYF. The chain carries TRBV18 and TRBJ1-3; TRBD1 agrees at 8 bases. With V trimmed by 6 bases and J by 3 bases, 10 bases remained unmatched. CDR3 size: 16 residues. In germline, CDR1 is KGHSH, CDR2 LQKENI.

This clone was seen more than once but under ten times. This chain joins TRBV21-1 and TRBJ1-5. TRBV21-1 is an annotated pseudogene. The CDR3 is made up of 15 amino acids. In nucleotides, the CDR3 is TGTGCCAGCAGCCCCCGCGGGGGTGGTAATCAGCCCCAGCATTTT. Residues: CASSPRGGGNQPQHF.

This chain joins TRBV11-3 and TRBJ2-2; D unclear. Per germline, CDR1 SGHNT and CDR2 YENEEA. The CDR3 is 16 residues long. The V gene lost 1 base and the J gene lost 6 bases, with 15 bases spanning the gap. In DNA form, the CDR3 reads TGTGCCAGCAGCTTAGTGAGGCTAGTCGAAGCCGGGGAGCTGTTTTTT. It encodes CASSLVRLVEAGELFF. Drawing the rest from reference TRBV11-3 and TRBJ2-2, the complete variable domain is EAGVVQSPRYKIIEKKQPVAFWCNPISGHNTLYWYLQNLGQGPELLIRYENEEAVDDSQLPKDRFSAERLKGVDSTLKIQPAELGDSAVYLCASSLVRLVEAGELFFGEGSRLTVL.

The rearrangement links TRBV27 to TRBJ2-7; possible D gene TRBD1, 5 bases. V lost 8 bases to trimming and J lost 3 bases, with 14 bases between them. Germline lookup yields CDR1 MNHEY and CDR2 SMNVEV (reference sequence). The CDR3 loop spans 13 amino acids. CDR3 sequence: CASSKQGNYEQYF. CDR3 bases: TGTGCCAGCTCCAAGCAGGGTAACTACGAGCAGTACTTC.

V gene TRBV29-1 combines with J gene TRBJ2-2, with D maybe TRBD2 (6 bases). Trimming shortened V by 3 bases and J by 1 base, and 6 bases separated the two germline ends. The CDR3 length is 13 residues. The germline V gene encodes CDR1 SQVTM and CDR2 ANQGSEA. The chain's CDR3 is CSVDGGNTGELFF. The DNA of the CDR3 is TGCAGCGTTGACGGGGGGAACACCGGGGAGCTGTTTTTT.

This rearrangement joins TRBV2 to TRBJ2-7, with 10 bases fitting TRBD2. The germline CDR1 and CDR2 sequences are SNHLY and FYNNEI. The CDR3 loop spans 17 amino acids. Losses at the gene ends were 6 bases for V and 1 base for J; bases not matched to a gene: 12. CDR3 sequence reads: CASRTHSGGISSYEQYF. The CDR3 bases are TGTGCCAGCAGAACCCATAGCGGGGGGATTTCTTCCTACGAGCAGTACTTC. The entire variable domain, with the rest obtained from reference TRBV2 and TRBJ2-7, is as follows: EPEVTQTPSHQVTQMGQEVILRCVPISNHLYFYWYRQILGQKVEFLVSFYNNEISEKSEIFDDQFSVERPDGSNFTLKIRSTKLEDSAMYFCASRTHSGGISSYEQYFGPGTRLTVT.

The rearrangement uses TRBV7-3 and TRBJ2-3; the match to TRBD2 covers 8 bases. Germline CDR1 is SGHTA and CDR2 is FQGTGA. With 4 bases clipped from V and 1 base from J, the junction kept 7 bases outside the gene matches. The CDR3 covers 16 residues. DNA for the CDR3: TGTGCCAGCAGCTCCGTAGGTAGCGGGGGCACAGATACGCAGTATTTT. Encoded protein: CASSSVGSGGTDTQYF.

The J gene is TRBJ1-1, the V gene TRBV2, with TRBD1 matching over 10 bases. Germline CDR1 reads SNHLY; CDR2 reads FYNNEI. CDR3 length equals 14 residues. With V trimmed by 8 bases and J by 4 bases, 7 bases remained unmatched. The CDR3 is CASSVRQGATEAFF. DNA for the CDR3: TGTGCCAGCTCAGTGCGACAGGGGGCCACTGAAGCTTTCTTT.

This clone was counted once. The chain combines TRBV11-3 with TRBJ1-2; no definite D call. There are 13 residues in the CDR3. V shed 5 bases and J shed 9 bases, with 16 bases lying between them. CDR1 is SGHNT and CDR2 is YENEEA in the germline V gene. CDR3 nucleotide sequence: TGTGCCAGCAGCCTGCTCCGGGGAGGTAGCTACACCTTC. Its translation is CASSLLRGGSYTF.

The rearrangement links TRBV6-6 to TRBJ2-7; TRBD1 matches 7 bases. This CDR3 region has 14 residues. Germline values: CDR1 MNHNY, CDR2 SVGAGI (reference sequence). After removal of 6 bases from V and 1 base from J, the junction contained 6 bases not matched to a gene. CDR3 nucleotide sequence: TGTGCCAGCAGCCGGGACAGTGAATCCTACGAGCAGTACTTC. It codes for CASSRDSESYEQYF.

The rearrangement joins TRBV16 to TRBJ1-1; D is unresolved. V lost 6 bases to trimming and J lost 4 bases, with 15 bases between them. The germline CDR1 and CDR2 sequences are KGHSY and FQNENV. This CDR3 has 14 amino acids. The CDR3, as DNA: TGTGCCAGCAGTGGAGAAGGACGGGGCACTGAAGCTTTCTTT. It encodes CASSGEGRGTEAFF.

Only one count was recorded for this clone. V usage is TRBV30 and J usage is TRBJ1-4, with 9 bases fitting TRBD1. Germline V gene data show CDR1 as GTSNPN and CDR2 as SVGIG (reference sequence). The CDR3 consists of 15 residues. V trimming: 3 bases; J trimming: 8 bases; junction bases outside the gene matches: 10. CDR3 coding DNA: TGTGCCTGGAGCGTTAGTGACAGGGGGTTCGAAAAACTGTTTTTT. Translating gives CAWSVSDRGFEKLFF.

This chain joins TRBV19 and TRBJ1-5, with D tentatively TRBD1 (5 bases). Trimming removed 6 bases from V and 7 bases from J, with 16 bases in between. The V gene's germline CDR1 is LNHDA and CDR2 SQIVND (reference sequence). This CDR3 comprises 14 residues. CDR3: CASRVGEVGQPQHF. The DNA of the CDR3 is TGTGCCAGTAGGGTAGGGGAGGTCGGGCAGCCCCAGCATTTT.

The chain is built from TRBV10-3 and TRBJ1-1; D not resolved. This CDR3 is built from 14 residues. Trimming cost V 6 bases and J 1 base, with 12 bases left between them. The V gene's germline CDR1 is ENHRY and CDR2 SYGVKD. DNA for the CDR3: TGTGCCATCAGACCATCCTACGGGAACACTGAAGCTTTCTTT. This encodes CAIRPSYGNTEAFF.

The rearrangement uses TRBV6-5 and TRBJ1-5; 8 bases align to TRBD1. The CDR3 runs to 14 residues. J gave up 0 bases and V 7 bases, and 2 bases lay outside the gene matches. The germline V gene encodes CDR1 MNHEY and CDR2 SVGAGI. CDR3 sequence reads: CASTGGDSNQPQHF. The DNA for the CDR3 is TGTGCCAGCACAGGGGGCGATAGCAATCAGCCCCAGCATTTT.

This chain uses TRBV6-1 with TRBJ1-5, with 10 bases fitting TRBD1. The CDR3 has 19 amino acids. CDR1 and CDR2 (germline): MNHNS, SASEGT. After removal of 2 bases from V and 0 bases from J, the junction contained 10 bases not matched to a gene. CDR3 DNA: TGTGCCAGCAGTGAACCCCGGGACAGGGGCGCCAATAGCAATCAGCCCCAGCATTTT. Its protein product is CASSEPRDRGANSNQPQHF.

The V call is TRBV30, the J call TRBJ2-3; TRBD2 aligns across 8 bases. Germline CDR1 reads GTSNPN; CDR2 reads SVGIG (reference sequence). Losses at the gene ends were 0 bases for V and 3 bases for J; bases not matched to a gene: 2. The CDR3 has 14 amino acids. The CDR3 nucleotides read TGTGCCTGGAGTGTCGGGGGGGCGACAGATACGCAGTATTTT. It codes for CAWSVGGATDTQYF.

V usage is TRBV6-1 and J usage is TRBJ1-1; D remains ambiguous. V was clipped by 2 bases and J by 9 bases, with 10 bases between them. There are 12 residues in the CDR3. Germline-derived CDR1 and CDR2 are MNHNS and SASEGT. CDR3 in amino acids: CASSEPPDKAFF. For the CDR3, the DNA is TGTGCCAGCAGTGAACCCCCAGATAAAGCTTTCTTT.

This clone occurred a few times. The V and J genes are TRBV5-5 and TRBJ2-7; TRBD1 matches at 7 bases. The CDR3 is 15 amino acids. Germline CDR1 and CDR2: SGHKS and YYEKEE (reference sequence). V lost 4 bases and J lost 4; bases outside the gene matches: 11. The CDR3 here is CASSPRQGLGYEQYF. In DNA, the CDR3 is TGTGCCAGCAGCCCAAGACAGGGTCTGGGGTACGAGCAGTACTTC.